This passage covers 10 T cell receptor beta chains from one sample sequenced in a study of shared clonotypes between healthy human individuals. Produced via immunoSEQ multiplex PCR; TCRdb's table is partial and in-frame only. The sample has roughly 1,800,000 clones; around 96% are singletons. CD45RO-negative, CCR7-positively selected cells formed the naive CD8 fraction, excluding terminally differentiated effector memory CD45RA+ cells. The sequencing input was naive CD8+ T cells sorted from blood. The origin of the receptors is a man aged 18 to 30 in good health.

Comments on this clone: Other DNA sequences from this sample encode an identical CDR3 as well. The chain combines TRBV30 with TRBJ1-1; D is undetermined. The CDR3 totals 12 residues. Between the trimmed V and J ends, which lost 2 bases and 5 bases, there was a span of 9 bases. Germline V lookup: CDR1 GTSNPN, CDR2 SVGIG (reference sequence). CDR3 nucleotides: TGTGCCTGGAGTCCCGGAGGGACTGAAGCTTTCTTT. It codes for CAWSPGGTEAFF.

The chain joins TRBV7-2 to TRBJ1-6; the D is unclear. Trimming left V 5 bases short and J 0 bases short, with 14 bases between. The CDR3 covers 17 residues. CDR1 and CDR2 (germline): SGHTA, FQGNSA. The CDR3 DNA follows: TGTGCCAGCAGCCTTTATAGGGCAGCCTCCTATAATTCACCCCTCCACTTT. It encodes CASSLYRAASYNSPLHF.

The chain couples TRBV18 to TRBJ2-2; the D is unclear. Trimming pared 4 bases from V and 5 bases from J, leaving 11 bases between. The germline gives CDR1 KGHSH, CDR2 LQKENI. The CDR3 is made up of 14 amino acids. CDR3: CASSLRTDTGELFF. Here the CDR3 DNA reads TGTGCCAGCTCACTGAGGACGGATACCGGGGAGCTGTTTTTT. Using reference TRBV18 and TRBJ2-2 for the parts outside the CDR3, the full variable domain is NAGVMQNPRHLVRRRGQEARLRCSPMKGHSHVYWYRQLPEEGLKFMVYLQKENIIDESGMPKERFSAEFPKEGPSILRIQQVVRGDSAAYFCASSLRTDTGELFFGEGSRLTVL.

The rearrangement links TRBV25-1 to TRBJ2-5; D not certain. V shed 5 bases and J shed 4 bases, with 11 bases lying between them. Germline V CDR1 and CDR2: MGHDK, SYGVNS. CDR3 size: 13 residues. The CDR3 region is CASSKGFGETQYF. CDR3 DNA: TGTGCCAGCAGTAAAGGGTTTGGAGAGACCCAGTACTTC.

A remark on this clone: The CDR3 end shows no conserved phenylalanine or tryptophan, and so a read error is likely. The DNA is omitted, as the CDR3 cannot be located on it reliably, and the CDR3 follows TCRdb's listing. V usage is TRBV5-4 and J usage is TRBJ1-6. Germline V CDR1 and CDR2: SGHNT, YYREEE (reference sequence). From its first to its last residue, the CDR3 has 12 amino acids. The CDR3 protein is CASSLERADPML.

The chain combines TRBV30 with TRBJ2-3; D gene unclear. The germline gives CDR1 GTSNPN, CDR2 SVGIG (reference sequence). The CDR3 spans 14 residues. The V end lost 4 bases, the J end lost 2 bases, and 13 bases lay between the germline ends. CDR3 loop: CAWNLAELTDTQYF. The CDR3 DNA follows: TGTGCCTGGAACTTGGCGGAGCTCACAGATACGCAGTATTTT.

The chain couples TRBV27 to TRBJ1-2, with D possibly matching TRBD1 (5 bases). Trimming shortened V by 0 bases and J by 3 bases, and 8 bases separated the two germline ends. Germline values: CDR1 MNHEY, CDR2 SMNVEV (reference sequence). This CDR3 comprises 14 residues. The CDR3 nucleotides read TGTGCCAGCAGTTTATCTGGGACTTACTATGGCTACACCTTC. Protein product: CASSLSGTYYGYTF.

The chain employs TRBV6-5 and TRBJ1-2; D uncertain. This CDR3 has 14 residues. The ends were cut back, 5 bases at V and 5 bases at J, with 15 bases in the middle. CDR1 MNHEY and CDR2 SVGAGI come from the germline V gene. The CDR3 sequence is CASSPGSPVYGYTF. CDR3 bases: TGTGCCAGCAGTCCGGGATCCCCAGTTTATGGCTACACCTTC.

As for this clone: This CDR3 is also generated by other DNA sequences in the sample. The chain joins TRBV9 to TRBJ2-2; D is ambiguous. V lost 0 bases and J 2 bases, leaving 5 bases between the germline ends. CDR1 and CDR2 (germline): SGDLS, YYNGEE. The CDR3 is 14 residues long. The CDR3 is CASSVAVNTGELFF. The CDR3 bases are TGTGCCAGCAGCGTAGCGGTTAACACCGGGGAGCTGTTTTTT.

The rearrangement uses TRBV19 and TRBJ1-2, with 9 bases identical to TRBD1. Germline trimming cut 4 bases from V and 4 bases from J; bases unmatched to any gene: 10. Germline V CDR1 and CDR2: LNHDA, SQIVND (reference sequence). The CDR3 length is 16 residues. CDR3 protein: CASSTRDRGELYGYTF. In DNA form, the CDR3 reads TGTGCCAGTAGTACCAGAGACAGGGGGGAGCTCTATGGCTACACCTTC. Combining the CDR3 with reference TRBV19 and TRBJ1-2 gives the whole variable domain DGGITQSPKYLFRKEGQNVTLSCEQNLNHDAMYWYRQDPGQGLRLIYYSQIVNDFQKGDIAEGYSVSREKKESFPLTVTSAQKNPTAFYLCASSTRDRGELYGYTFGSGTRLTVV.